This TCR beta chain was recorded in a study of Graves' ophthalmopathy and Graves' hyperthyroidism (dated by TCRdb to the late 2010s). Turning to the overall study: Peripheral blood samples were taken at the time of initial diagnosis, before any treatment was given. In five or six hyperthyroidism patients, T-cell repertoires of thyroid tissue and blood were compared. The independent validation cohort included 18 to 20 hyperthyroidism patients plus 17 patients who later progressed from hyperthyroidism to ophthalmopathy. TCR beta repertoire signatures were used to distinguish Graves' ophthalmopathy from Graves' hyperthyroidism and to predict progression to ophthalmopathy. To explore V-J signatures distinguishing ophthalmopathy from hyperthyroidism, a discovery set of 100 patients (fewer than 45 ophthalmopathy, around 55 stable hyperthyroidism) was enrolled. In total, approximately 130 blood samples were TCR-sequenced: fewer than 50 ophthalmopathy, some 75 hyperthyroidism and some 17 hyperthyroidism-to-ophthalmopathy patients. Following sample collection, hyperthyroidism patients were given methimazole at a starting dose of 30 mg daily, and ophthalmopathy patients were given high-dose intravenous methylprednisolone. Broad study findings and their caveats: In validation, the model predicted ophthalmopathy progression with 55% to 71% sensitivity and approximately 75% specificity; some 13 predicted patients were CT-confirmed with GO in a median of approximately 6.5 months. The 13-signature model separated ophthalmopathy from stable hyperthyroidism with 85% to 90% sensitivity and 81.08% specificity in cross-validation, and 80%/75% in the test set. Among expanded thyroid clonotypes with frequency above 0.001, most also showed up in blood, which suggests that blood repertoires may reflect the thyroid immune response. No statistical method was used to set the sample size in advance, and the investigators knew which group each participant was assigned to.

The ophthalmopathy patients had moderately to severely active disease, with a Clinical Activity Score of 3 or higher, a NOSPECS grade of 4 or higher, and a disease duration of less than 3 months. Patients with other autoimmune diseases, uncontrolled infections, pregnancy or lactation were excluded from the study. Clinical symptoms, serum thyroxine, TRAb, thyroid ultrasound and orbital computed tomography were used for diagnosis. Ficoll-Paque density gradient centrifugation was used to isolate PBMCs from 9.5 to 10 ml of fresh peripheral blood. Trizol reagent was used to extract the total RNA, and its quality was then checked on an Agilent 2100 Bioanalyzer. This clonotype showed up just a few times. The antigen it binds to is not known. A much larger clone differs by one base, so this may be a read error. For repertoire sequencing, TCR beta CDR3 regions were amplified from RNA transcripts. HTBI primers and the Qiagen OneStep RT-PCR kit were used in a first-round RT-PCR, which was followed by a second-round multiplex PCR, size selection and purification. Sequencing of the libraries was carried out on an Illumina HiSeq2000 in paired-end mode with 100 bp reads. Per the authors' processing: SOAPnuke was used to process the reads, throwing out any read that had adapters, had uncalled bases, had a mean Phred below 15, or lacked an exact constant-primer or identifier match. COPE v1.2.5 was used to merge the high-quality paired reads. Unique nucleotide sequences were defined as clonotypes and aligned to IMGT TRB V, D and J references using MiTCR v1.1. The analysis was limited to V-J combinations with a frequency above 0.0001, which together covered 99.2% of the repertoires. For each V-J combination, a TCR clonal expansion and chaos score was defined as F50 clonal expansion divided by the chaos observed in the TCRdist matrix. Welch's t-statistics and random forest were used to narrow the features down to around twelve V-J combinations, which were then fed into a naive Bayes classifier. The similarity between thyroid and blood repertoires was quantified using the Morisita-Horn index. The public reads were run again by TCRdb, first through fastp at Q25 and then through MiXCR, and only productive beta chains were kept. Merged by CDR3 protein, the rows form single entries marked with the most common genes and DNA. The V and J calls were not made by the authors but by TCRdb's processing. The sample includes about 700,000 distinct CDR3 sequences, with about 40% observed a single time. Around 3% of the sample lies in the top ten.

The CDR3 numbers 13 residues from cysteine through phenylalanine. Of the read, only the CDR3 DNA is kept; its 39 bases are in frame from base 1. V is cut by 2 bases and J by 8 bases, and the space between the germline ends is 8 bases. CDR1 SGHNT and CDR2 YYREEE are derived from the germline V gene (reference sequence). This receptor chain uses TRBV5-4 and TRBJ1-6; the D gene cannot be resolved reliably. The material sequenced was peripheral blood. The sequence came from an adult man with Graves' ophthalmopathy. This receptor has the CDR3 CASSFPKDSPLHF. The DNA reads TGTGCCAGCAGCTTTCCTAAGGATTCACCCCTCCACTTT. Here the CDR3 is joined to the reference TRBV5-4 and TRBJ1-6 genes, and the full variable domain is: ETGVTQSPTHLIKTRGQQVTLRCSSQSGHNTVSWYQQALGQGPQFIFQYYREEENGRGNFPPRFSGLQFPNYSSELNVNALELDDSALYLCASSFPKDSPLHFGNGTRLTVT.